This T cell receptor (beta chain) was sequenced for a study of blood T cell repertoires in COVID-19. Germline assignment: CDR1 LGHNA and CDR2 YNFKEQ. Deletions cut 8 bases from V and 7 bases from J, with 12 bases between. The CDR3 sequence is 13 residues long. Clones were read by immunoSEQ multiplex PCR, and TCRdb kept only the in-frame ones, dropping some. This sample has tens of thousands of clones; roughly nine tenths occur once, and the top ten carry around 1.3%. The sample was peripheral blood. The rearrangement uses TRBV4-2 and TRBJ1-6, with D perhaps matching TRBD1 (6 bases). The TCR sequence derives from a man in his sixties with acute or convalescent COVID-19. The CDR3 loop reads CASGGQENSPLHF. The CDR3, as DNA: TGTGCCAGCGGGGGACAAGAAAATTCACCCCTCCACTTT.